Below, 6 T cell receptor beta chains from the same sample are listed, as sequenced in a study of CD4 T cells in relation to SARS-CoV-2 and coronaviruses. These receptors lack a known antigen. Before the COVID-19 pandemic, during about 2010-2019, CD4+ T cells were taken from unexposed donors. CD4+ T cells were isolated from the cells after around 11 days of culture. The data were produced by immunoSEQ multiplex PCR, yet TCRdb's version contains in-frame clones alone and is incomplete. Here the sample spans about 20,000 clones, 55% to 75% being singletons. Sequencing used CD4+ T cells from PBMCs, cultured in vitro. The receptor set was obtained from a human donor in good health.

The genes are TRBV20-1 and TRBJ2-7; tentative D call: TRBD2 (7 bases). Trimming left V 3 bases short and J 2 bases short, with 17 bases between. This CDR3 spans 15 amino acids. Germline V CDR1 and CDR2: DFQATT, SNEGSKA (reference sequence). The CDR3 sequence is CSASPGASGTYEQYF. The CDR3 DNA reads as TGCAGTGCTAGTCCGGGGGCTAGCGGTACCTACGAGCAGTACTTC.

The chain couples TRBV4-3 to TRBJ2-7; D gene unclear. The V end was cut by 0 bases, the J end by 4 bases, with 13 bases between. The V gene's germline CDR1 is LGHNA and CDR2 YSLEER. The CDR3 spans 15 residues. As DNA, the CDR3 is TGCGCCAGCAGCCAAGATCTAGGTGTCTCGTACGAGCAGTACTTC. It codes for CASSQDLGVSYEQYF.

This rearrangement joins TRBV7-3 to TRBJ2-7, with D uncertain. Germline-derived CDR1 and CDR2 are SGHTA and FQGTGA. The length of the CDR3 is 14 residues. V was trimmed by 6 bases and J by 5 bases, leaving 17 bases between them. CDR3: CASSSTLTRNEQYF. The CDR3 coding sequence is TGTGCCAGCAGTTCTACCTTGACACGCAACGAGCAGTACTTC.

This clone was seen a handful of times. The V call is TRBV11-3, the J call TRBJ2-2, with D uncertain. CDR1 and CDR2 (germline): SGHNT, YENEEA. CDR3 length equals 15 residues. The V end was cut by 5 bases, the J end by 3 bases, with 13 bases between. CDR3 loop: CASSAGDSYTGELFF. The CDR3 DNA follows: TGTGCCAGCAGCGCCGGCGACTCGTACACCGGGGAGCTGTTTTTT.

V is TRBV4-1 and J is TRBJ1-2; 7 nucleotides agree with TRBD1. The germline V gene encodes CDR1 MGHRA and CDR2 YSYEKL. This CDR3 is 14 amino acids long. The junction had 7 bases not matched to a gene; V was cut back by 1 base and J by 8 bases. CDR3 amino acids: CASSQVRGGWGYTF. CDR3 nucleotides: TGCGCCAGCAGCCAAGTCAGGGGGGGTTGGGGCTACACCTTC.

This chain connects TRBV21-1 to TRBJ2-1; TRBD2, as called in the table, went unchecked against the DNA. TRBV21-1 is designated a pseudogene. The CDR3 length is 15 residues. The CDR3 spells CASSPGLAGDNEQFF. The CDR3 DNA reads TGTGCCAGCAGCCCGGGACTAGCGGGAGACAATGAGCAGTTCTTC.